This T cell receptor (beta chain) comes out of a study of CD8 T cells in ankylosing spondylitis. Study findings and constraints: Among TCR beta sequences, a motif of eight or nine highly homologous variants appeared characteristic of ankylosing spondylitis blood.

This CDR3 spans 12 amino acids. Germline CDR1 reads DFQATT; CDR2 reads SNEGSKA (reference sequence). Trimming cost V 5 bases and J 8 bases; bases outside gene matches: 7. This clonotype was found a few times. Its target is not known. TCRdb itself ran the 5' RACE reads through MiXCR, one entry per CDR3 protein. The sample records some 840,000 distinct CDR3 sequences, approximately 10% being singletons. The origin of this receptor is a male donor with ankylosing spondylitis. The gene calls are TRBV20-1 and TRBJ1-2; 8 bases align to TRBD1. Source material: blood, either unsorted or a sorted T cell fraction (not recorded which). The CDR3 sequence is CSALQGAYGYTF. The CDR3 DNA reads TGCAGTGCTTTGCAGGGGGCTTACGGCTACACCTTC.